The 7 T cell receptor beta chains listed next were all sequenced from one sample in a study of blood T cells in healthy people across ages. A J-beta primer mix and a sample-barcoded 5' primer were used in a second PCR of about 7 to 12 cycles. A single record per CDR3 protein comes from TCRdb applying MiXCR to the 5' RACE reads. The sample lists some 1.8 million distinct CDR3 sequences; roughly two fifths were seen once. The sequenced material came from blood. The source of these receptors is a human donor in good health.

This clonotype was counted once. The CDR3 DNA sequence: TGTGCCAGCAGCCAACTTCCTCTCGACGCGGAGGGGGCCGGGGAGCTGTTTTTT. Its translation: CASSQLPLDAEGAGELFF. V is TRBV4-2 and J is TRBJ2-2; D possibly uses TRBD1 or TRBD2 (6 bases each). Trimming pared 2 bases from V and 6 bases from J, leaving 22 bases between. The CDR3 has 18 amino acids. The V gene's germline CDR1 is LGHNA and CDR2 YNFKEQ.

This clonotype was counted only a few times. The rearrangement links TRBV6-2 or TRBV6-3 to TRBJ2-3; 14 bases are shared with TRBD2. After removal of 5 bases from V and 1 base from J, the junction contained 8 bases not matched to a gene. Germline CDR1 reads MNHEY; CDR2 reads SVGEGT. This CDR3 is 18 amino acids long. Here the CDR3 DNA reads TGTGCCAGCAGTACCTTCGGGACTAGCGGGAGTCGCACAGATACGCAGTATTTT. This codes for CASSTFGTSGSRTDTQYF.

Ten or more counts support this clonotype. The chain carries TRBV7-2 and TRBJ2-5; no clear D. The J call could be wrong; TRBJ2-7 is a better fit for the DNA end. Germline V gives CDR1 SGHTA, CDR2 FQGNSA. The CDR3 covers 11 residues. The CDR3 DNA follows: TGTGCCAGCAGCTTAAACTCCGAGCAGTACTTC. Translated, it gives CASSLNSEQYF.

The chain is built from TRBV4-2 and TRBJ1-1; D not certain. Trimming took 4 bases from V and 1 from J, leaving 16 bases between them. CDR1 and CDR2 (germline): LGHNA, YNFKEQ. CDR3 length: 16 amino acids. The CDR3 DNA reads as TGTGCCAGCAGCCTCAGATGGCCCGGTGGGAACACTGAAGCTTTCTTT. Protein sequence: CASSLRWPGGNTEAFF.

The table lists this clonotype with a few counts. V is TRBV10-3 and J is TRBJ1-2, with a weak D call TRBD1 (6 bases). The germline V and J ends were trimmed by 7 bases and 4 bases, with 13 bases remaining between them. Germline V CDR1 and CDR2: ENHRY, SYGVKD. This CDR3 contains 13 residues. The CDR3 DNA reads TGTGCCATCAAGTATCGGGACATCTATGGCTACACCTTC. This encodes CAIKYRDIYGYTF.

With regard to this clonotype: This may be a read error: a much more frequent sequence differs by one nucleotide. V and J are TRBV4-1 and TRBJ1-5; D unresolved. CDR1 MGHRA and CDR2 YSYEKL come from the germline V gene. The CDR3 runs 14 residues. CDR3 sequence (DNA): TGCGCCAGCGGCCAAGATGAGAGCAATCAGCCCCAGCATTTT. Translating gives CASGQDESNQPQHF.

This rearrangement joins TRBV4-1 to TRBJ1-4; D may be TRBD1 (5 bases). The CDR3 runs 14 residues. CDR1 MGHRA and CDR2 YSYEKL come from the germline V gene. Between the trimmed V and J ends, which lost 0 bases and 7 bases, there was a span of 9 bases. CDR3 sequence: CASSQDWTREKLFF. DNA for the CDR3: TGCGCCAGCAGCCAAGATTGGACACGTGAAAAACTGTTTTTT.